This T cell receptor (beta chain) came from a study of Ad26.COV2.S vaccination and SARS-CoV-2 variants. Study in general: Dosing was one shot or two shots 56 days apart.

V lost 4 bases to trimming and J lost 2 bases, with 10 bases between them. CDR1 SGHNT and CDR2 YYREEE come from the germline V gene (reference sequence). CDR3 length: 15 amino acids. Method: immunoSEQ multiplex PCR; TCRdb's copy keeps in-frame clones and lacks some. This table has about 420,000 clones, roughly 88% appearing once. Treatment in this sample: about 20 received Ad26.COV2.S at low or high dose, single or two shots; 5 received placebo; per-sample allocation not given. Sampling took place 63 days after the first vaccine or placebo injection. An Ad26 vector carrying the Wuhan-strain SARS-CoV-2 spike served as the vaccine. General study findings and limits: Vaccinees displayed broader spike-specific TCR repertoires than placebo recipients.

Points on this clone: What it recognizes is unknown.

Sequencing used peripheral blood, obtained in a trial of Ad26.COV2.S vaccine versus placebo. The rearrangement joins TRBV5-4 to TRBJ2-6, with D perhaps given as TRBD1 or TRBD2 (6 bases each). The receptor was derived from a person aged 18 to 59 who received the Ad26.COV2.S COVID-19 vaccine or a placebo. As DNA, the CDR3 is TGTGCCAGCAGCCAGAGGGGGGCTGGGGCCAACGTCCTGACTTTC. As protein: CASSQRGAGANVLTF.